The T cell receptor beta chain described here comes from a study of early stage breast cancer tumors. Study as a whole: Each sample averaged around 9.2-fold read coverage.

Clones were sequenced by immunoSEQ multiplex PCR, and TCRdb holds only the in-frame ones, with some missing. Of 69,000 or so clones listed, less than 90% were seen once; the top ten hold approximately 4.5%. Study-level points and caveats: Comparing each tissue with blood distinguished tumor from normal in most of the 16 patients. Enriched TCRB sequences shared across patients were mostly commonly generated sequences.

Regarding this clone: Its antigen is unidentified.

This receptor was identified in a person in their 40s with breast cancer. The sequenced sample consisted of blood.

CDR3 in amino acids: CATSSGTLTGHNEQFF. The CDR3 bases are TGTGCCACCAGCAGTGGGACTCTCACGGGCCACAATGAGCAGTTCTTC. The chain employs TRBV15 and TRBJ2-1; D perhaps matches TRBD2 (6 bases). V lost 3 bases and J lost 5, with 17 bases in between. Germline CDR1 LNHNV, CDR2 YYDKDF (reference sequence). The CDR3 length is 16 residues.